This T cell receptor (beta chain) is from a study of blood T cell repertoires in COVID-19. Study-level background: The origin of the acute and convalescent COVID-19 samples was the United States, Italy and Spain. T cells, B-cell-depleted T cells, or PBMCs supplied cDNA or gDNA.

This CDR3 spans 14 amino acids. Germline V CDR1 and CDR2: SGHDN, FVKESK. V was shortened by 1 base and J by 9 bases, with 10 bases between the two germline ends. Enrolment of Seattle patients took place during active infection, and they were followed longitudinally. This clone was picked up a small number of times. Clones were sequenced by immunoSEQ multiplex PCR, and TCRdb holds only the in-frame ones, with some missing. The profile shows under 200,000 clones, more than 75% of them singletons. The origin of this receptor is a man between 60 and 75 years old with COVID-19, enrolled during active disease. Material for sequencing was peripheral blood. The rearrangement uses TRBV14 and TRBJ1-6, with D possibly matching TRBD1 (6 bases). CDR3 nucleotides: TGTGCCAGCAGCCAAGCTTACAGGGCTTCACCCCTCCACTTT. Its protein is CASSQAYRASPLHF.